These 24 T cell receptor beta chains were all obtained from the same sample, sequenced in a study of T cells after somatic rescue of genetic block. Generated by immunoSEQ multiplex PCR, the TCRdb table keeps only in-frame clones and is missing some. The sample has roughly 51,000 clones; more than 90% are singletons. Sequenced input: peripheral blood mononuclear cells (PBMCs). Receptors originate from a child under two years old.

J is TRBJ1-2 and V is TRBV28, with unresolved D. Deletions cut 2 bases from V and 5 bases from J, with 9 bases between. The CDR3 is made up of 13 amino acids. The germline gives CDR1 MDHEN, CDR2 SYDVKM. CDR3 sequence: CASSLKGFYGYTF. The CDR3, as DNA: TGTGCCAGCAGTTTAAAGGGTTTTTATGGCTACACCTTC.

The chain joins TRBV4-3 to TRBJ2-1; TRBD2 matches 11 bases. The germline V gene encodes CDR1 LGHNA and CDR2 YSLEER. V trimming: 2 bases; J trimming: 3 bases; junction bases outside the gene matches: 6. The CDR3 has 17 amino acids. CDR3 nucleotides: TGCGCCAGCAGCCAACACCGACTAGCGGGATTCTACAATGAGCAGTTCTTC. It is translated as CASSQHRLAGFYNEQFF.

V usage is TRBV6-5 and J usage is TRBJ1-2, with D possibly matching TRBD1 (5 bases). Trimming removed 2 bases from V and 8 bases from J, with 12 bases in between. The length of the CDR3 is 13 residues. Germline CDR1 and CDR2: MNHEY and SVGAGI. CDR3 loop: CASSYTGGGGYTF. In nucleotides, the CDR3 is TGTGCCAGCAGTTACACGGGGGGAGGAGGCTACACCTTC.

The rearrangement links TRBV19 to TRBJ2-7; the D gene is possibly TRBD2 (5 bases). Between the trimmed V and J ends, which lost 0 bases and 2 bases, there was a span of 11 bases. The CDR3 is 15 residues long. Germline lookup yields CDR1 LNHDA and CDR2 SQIVND (reference sequence). The CDR3 DNA follows: TGTGCCAGTAGTATAGATTATACGCGGGCCTACGAGCAGTACTTC. Amino acid sequence: CASSIDYTRAYEQYF.

The chain combines TRBV5-6 with TRBJ2-6; D perhaps matches TRBD1 (6 bases). There are 15 residues in the CDR3. V was pared by 3 bases and J by 1 base, with 8 bases between. Germline V CDR1 and CDR2: SGHDT, YYEEEE. CDR3 residues: CASSYRASGANVLTF. As DNA, the CDR3 is TGTGCCAGCAGCTACAGGGCTTCTGGGGCCAACGTCCTGACTTTC.

The V gene is TRBV30, the J gene TRBJ2-1; possible D gene TRBD2, 6 bases. The germline V and J ends were trimmed by 4 bases and 6 bases, with 13 bases remaining between them. The CDR3 is made up of 13 amino acids. Germline assignment: CDR1 GTSNPN and CDR2 SVGIG (reference sequence). The CDR3, as DNA: TGTGCCTGGAAGCCGGAGGGGTTCAATGAGCAGTTCTTC. It translates to CAWKPEGFNEQFF.

This chain connects TRBV18 to TRBJ2-7; no firm D call. Germline V gene data show CDR1 as KGHSH and CDR2 as LQKENI. There are 12 residues in the CDR3. V dropped 3 bases and J dropped 3 bases, with 6 bases sitting between them. The DNA of the CDR3 is TGTGCCAGCTCACCTGGAGTCTACGAGCAGTACTTC. Translation gives CASSPGVYEQYF.

The chain carries TRBV9 and TRBJ2-7, with D possibly TRBD2 on 6 matching bases. Trimming removed 0 bases from V and 2 bases from J, with 9 bases in between. Germline V CDR1 and CDR2: SGDLS, YYNGEE. The CDR3 runs to 14 residues. This CDR3 reads CASSVGTTAYEQYF. As DNA, the CDR3 is TGTGCCAGCAGCGTAGGGACTACTGCCTACGAGCAGTACTTC.

The chain combines TRBV19 with TRBJ2-2; 8 bases line up with TRBD2. This CDR3 contains 13 residues. V shed 8 bases, J shed 7 bases, and the junction held 6 bases outside the gene matches. The germline CDR1 and CDR2 sequences are LNHDA and SQIVND (reference sequence). The CDR3 region is CASQGLVDGELFF. The DNA for the CDR3 is TGTGCCAGTCAGGGACTAGTTGACGGGGAGCTGTTTTTT. Filled out from reference TRBV19 and TRBJ2-2, the complete variable domain reads DGGITQSPKYLFRKEGQNVTLSCEQNLNHDAMYWYRQDPGQGLRLIYYSQIVNDFQKGDIAEGYSVSREKKESFPLTVTSAQKNPTAFYLCASQGLVDGELFFGEGSRLTVL.

The CDR3 DNA reads as TGTGCCAGCAGAAGGACAGGGTACGAGACCCAGTACTTC. Its protein product is CASRRTGYETQYF. The chain is built from TRBV27 and TRBJ2-5; 8 nucleotides align to TRBD1. CDR1 and CDR2 (germline): MNHEY, SMNVEV (reference sequence). This CDR3 contains 13 residues. The junction had 5 bases not matched to a gene; V was cut back by 6 bases and J by 5 bases.

The genes are TRBV10-3 and TRBJ2-1; 7 bases agree with TRBD2. The trim removed 10 bases at V and 10 bases at J, leaving 7 bases unmatched. CDR3 length: 11 residues. Germline CDR1 and CDR2: ENHRY and SYGVKD. In nucleotides, the CDR3 is TGTGCCACTTCAGCGGGATGGGAGCAGTTCTTC. Encoded protein: CATSAGWEQFF.

The chain employs TRBV7-9 and TRBJ1-2; the match to TRBD1 covers 7 bases. The CDR3 is 13 residues long. The germline V gene has CDR1 SEHNR and CDR2 FQNEAQ (reference sequence). J was trimmed by 6 bases and V by 4 bases; bases with no gene match: 5. CDR3 sequence reads: CASSSGTDNGYTF. CDR3 nucleotide sequence: TGTGCCAGCAGCTCCGGGACAGACAATGGCTACACCTTC.

The chain joins TRBV18 to TRBJ2-7; 9 positions match TRBD2. The CDR3 is 15 amino acids. CDR1 is KGHSH and CDR2 is LQKENI in the germline V gene. After removal of 2 bases from V and 2 bases from J, the junction contained 4 bases not matched to a gene. Written as DNA, the CDR3 is TGTGCCAGCTCACCAGGCGGGAGGGGAGCCTACGAGCAGTACTTC. This encodes CASSPGGRGAYEQYF.

J is TRBJ2-7 and V is TRBV11-2; 7 bases agree with TRBD1. Germline CDR1 is SGHAT and CDR2 is FQNNGV. V was clipped by 3 bases and J by 3 bases; unmatched bases: 5. The CDR3 length is 14 residues. The CDR3, as DNA: TGTGCCAGCAGCTTTCGACAGGGAAACTACGAGCAGTACTTC. It specifies CASSFRQGNYEQYF.

The rearrangement uses TRBV6-6 and TRBJ2-7, with a possible D match to TRBD2 (5 bases). V lost 2 bases and J lost 3, with 8 bases in between. Germline V gene data show CDR1 as MNHNY and CDR2 as SVGAGI (reference sequence). The CDR3 loop spans 13 amino acids. The CDR3 DNA is TGTGCCAGCAGTTACCTCCGGGACTACGAGCAGTACTTC. Its translation: CASSYLRDYEQYF.

The rearrangement joins TRBV6-5 to TRBJ2-3; 9 bases are a match to TRBD2. The CDR3 is 15 amino acids. The V segment lost 2 bases and the J segment 2 bases; nucleotides outside the gene matches: 2. Germline loops: CDR1 MNHEY, CDR2 SVGAGI. The CDR3 here is CASSYASGNTDTQYF. The DNA for the CDR3 is TGTGCCAGCAGTTACGCTAGCGGGAACACAGATACGCAGTATTTT.

The chain has TRBV5-1 and TRBJ2-1; 8 bases match TRBD1. The junction had 4 bases not matched to a gene; V was cut back by 5 bases and J by 0 bases. CDR1 is SGHRS and CDR2 is YFSETQ in the germline V gene. CDR3 size: 15 residues. The CDR3 loop reads CASSFTGGSYNEQFF. The CDR3 coding sequence is TGCGCCAGCAGTTTTACAGGGGGCTCCTACAATGAGCAGTTCTTC.

This clone has just one count. This chain links TRBV18 with TRBJ2-3; TRBD2 might be the D (6 bases). Per the germline V gene, CDR1 is KGHSH and CDR2 is LQKENI. The V end lost 1 base, the J end lost 1 base, and 6 bases lay between the germline ends. This CDR3 is 14 amino acids long. This CDR3 reads CASSPREGTDTQYF. The CDR3 nucleotides read TGTGCCAGCTCACCACGGGAGGGCACAGATACGCAGTATTTT.

J is TRBJ1-4 and V is TRBV6-4, with D hard to call. V shed 2 bases and J shed 7 bases, with 8 bases lying between them. Germline lookup yields CDR1 MRHNA and CDR2 SNTAGT. The CDR3 length is 13 residues. The CDR3 loop is CASSDKAGEKLFF. CDR3 sequence (DNA): TGTGCCAGCAGTGACAAGGCAGGTGAAAAACTGTTTTTT.

The chain employs TRBV6-5 and TRBJ2-5; no firm D call. Germline assignment: CDR1 MNHEY and CDR2 SVGAGI. V was shortened by 5 bases and J by 1 base, with 8 bases between the two germline ends. The CDR3 consists of 13 residues. CDR3 region: CASSTTIQETQYF. In DNA form, the CDR3 reads TGTGCCAGCAGTACGACCATCCAAGAGACCCAGTACTTC.

V gene TRBV11-3 combines with J gene TRBJ2-1; D remains ambiguous. Looked up from germline, CDR1 is SGHNT and CDR2 is YENEEA. The CDR3 has 13 amino acids. V was trimmed by 2 bases and J by 5 bases, leaving 7 bases between them. This CDR3 is CASSLMSHNEQFF. CDR3 DNA sequence: TGTGCCAGCAGCTTAATGTCCCACAATGAGCAGTTCTTC.

This chain uses TRBV4-2 with TRBJ1-5, with 11 nucleotides matching TRBD1. CDR1 is LGHNA, CDR2 YNFKEQ, per germline. V was pared by 4 bases and J by 6 bases, with 5 bases of the junction left unmatched. CDR3 length: 15 residues. CDR3 sequence reads: CASSLPGQGVQPQHF. Here the CDR3 DNA reads TGTGCCAGCAGCCTCCCGGGACAGGGGGTTCAGCCCCAGCATTTT.

The CDR3 coding sequence is TGTGCCAGCAGCGAGGGACAGGGTTATGGCTACACCTTC. It yields the protein CASSEGQGYGYTF. V and J are TRBV4-2 and TRBJ1-2; TRBD1 matches at 9 bases. This CDR3 region has 13 residues. Germline V gene sequence: CDR1 LGHNA, CDR2 YNFKEQ. J was trimmed by 5 bases and V by 5 bases; bases with no gene match: 3.

This rearrangement joins TRBV28 to TRBJ2-6; perhaps TRBD2 as D (6 bases). The CDR3 has 14 residues. The V gene lost 6 bases and the J gene lost 2 bases, with 8 bases spanning the gap. Germline values: CDR1 MDHEN, CDR2 SYDVKM. Here the CDR3 reads CASRRGPGANVLTF. CDR3 coding DNA: TGTGCCAGCAGGCGGGGTCCTGGGGCCAACGTCCTGACTTTC.